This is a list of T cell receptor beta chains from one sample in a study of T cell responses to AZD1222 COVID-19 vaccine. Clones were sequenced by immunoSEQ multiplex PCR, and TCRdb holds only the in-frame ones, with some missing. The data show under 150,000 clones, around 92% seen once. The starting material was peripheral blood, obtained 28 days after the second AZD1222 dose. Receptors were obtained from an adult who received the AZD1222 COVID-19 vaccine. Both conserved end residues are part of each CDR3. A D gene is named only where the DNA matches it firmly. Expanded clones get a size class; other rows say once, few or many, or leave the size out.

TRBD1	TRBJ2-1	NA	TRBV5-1	CASSLTGNLREQFF	TGCGCCAGCAGCCTGACAGGGAACCTGAGGGAGCAGTTCTTC
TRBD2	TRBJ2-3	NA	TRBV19	CASQGGAGPGTDTQYF	TGTGCCAGTCAGGGAGGAGCGGGGCCCGGCACAGATACGCAGTATTTT
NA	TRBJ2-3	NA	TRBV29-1	CSSAALSSSTDTQYF	TGCAGCTCAGCGGCCCTCAGCTCGAGCACAGATACGCAGTATTTT
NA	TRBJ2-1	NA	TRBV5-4	CASRFDSHNEQFF	TGTGCCAGCAGATTTGACAGCCACAATGAGCAGTTCTTC
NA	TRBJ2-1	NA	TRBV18	CASSARSSGNEQFF	TGTGCCAGCTCAGCAAGGAGCAGCGGGAATGAGCAGTTCTTC
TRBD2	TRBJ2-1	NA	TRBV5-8	CASSFSRLASLEQFF	TGTGCCAGCAGCTTTTCCCGACTAGCGTCGTTGGAGCAGTTCTTC
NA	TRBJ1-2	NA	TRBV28	CASSSRSYTF	TGTGCCAGCAGCTCCAGGAGCTACACCTTC
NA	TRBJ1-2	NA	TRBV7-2	CASSARTARNYGYTF	TGTGCCAGCAGCGCCCGAACGGCTCGGAACTATGGCTACACCTTC
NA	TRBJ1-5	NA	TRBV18	CASSLGQPRGNQPQHF	TGTGCCAGCTCACTAGGACAGCCCAGGGGCAATCAGCCCCAGCATTTT
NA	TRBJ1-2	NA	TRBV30	CAWSVGSGANGYTF	TGTGCCTGGAGTGTGGGTTCAGGGGCGAATGGCTACACCTTC
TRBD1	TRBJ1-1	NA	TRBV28	CASSPSTGQGSGAFF	TGTGCCAGCAGTCCATCTACGGGACAGGGATCTGGCGCTTTCTTT
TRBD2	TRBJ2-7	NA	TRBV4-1	CASSQPTSSYEQYF	TGCGCCAGCAGCCAACCGACTAGCAGCTACGAGCAGTACTTC
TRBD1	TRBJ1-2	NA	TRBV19	CASSGQGFRYGYTF	TGTGCCAGTAGCGGACAGGGATTCCGCTATGGCTACACCTTC
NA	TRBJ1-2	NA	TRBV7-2	CASRFKGGGGIPSGYTF	TGTGCCAGCAGGTTTAAGGGTGGTGGGGGAATTCCGTCAGGCTACACCTTC
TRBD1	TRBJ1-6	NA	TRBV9	CASTLTGDRGGSPLHF	TGTGCCAGCACCTTAACCGGAGACAGGGGGGGTTCACCCCTCCACTTT
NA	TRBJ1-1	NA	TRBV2	CASSEGATGAEAFF	TGTGCCAGCAGTGAAGGTGCGACAGGCGCTGAAGCTTTCTTT
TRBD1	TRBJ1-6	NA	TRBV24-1	CATNVGTGRDNSPLHF	TGTGCCACCAACGTTGGGACAGGGAGGGATAATTCACCCCTCCACTTT
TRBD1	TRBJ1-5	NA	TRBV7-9	CASSLAGTGGLSNQPQHF	TGTGCCAGCAGCTTAGCCGGGACAGGGGGTCTTAGCAATCAGCCCCAGCATTTT
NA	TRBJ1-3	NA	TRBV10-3	CAISGVRGTIYF	TGTGCCATCAGTGGAGTTCGCGGCACCATATATTTT
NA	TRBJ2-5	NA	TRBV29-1	CSVVIFETQYF	TGCAGCGTTGTTATATTCGAGACCCAGTACTTC
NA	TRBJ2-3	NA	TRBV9	CASSVVGRGSPGTQYF	TGTGCCAGCAGCGTAGTCGGCAGGGGATCACCGGGGACGCAGTATTTT
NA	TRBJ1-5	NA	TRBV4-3	CASSQTWGGNQPQHF	TGCGCCAGCAGCCAAACCTGGGGAGGCAATCAGCCCCAGCATTTT
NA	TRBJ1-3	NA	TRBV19	CASSIGRAGNTIYF	TGTGCCAGTAGTATCGGCAGGGCTGGAAACACCATATATTTT
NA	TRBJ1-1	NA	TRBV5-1	CASSSGTNTEAFF	TGCGCCAGCAGCTCGGGGACAAACACTGAAGCTTTCTTT
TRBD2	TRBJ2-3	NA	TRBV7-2	CASSGKRESTDTQYF	TGTGCCAGCAGCGGGAAGCGGGAGTCAACAGATACGCAGTATTTT
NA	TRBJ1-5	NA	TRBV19	CASNLGRGLNQPQHF	TGTGCCAGTAACCTCGGTAGGGGACTCAATCAGCCCCAGCATTTT
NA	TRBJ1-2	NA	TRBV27	CASSLKAEWGAHGYTF	TGTGCCAGCAGTTTAAAGGCCGAGTGGGGGGCGCATGGCTACACCTTC
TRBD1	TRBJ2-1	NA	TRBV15	CATSKRQGNEQFF	TGTGCCACCAGCAAAAGACAGGGCAATGAGCAGTTCTTC
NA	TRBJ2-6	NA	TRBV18	CASSPRNSFSGANVLTF	TGTGCCAGCTCACCGCGGAACAGTTTCTCTGGGGCCAACGTCCTGACTTTC
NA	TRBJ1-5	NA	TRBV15	CATSRDFSNQPQHF	TGTGCCACCAGCAGAGATTTTAGCAATCAGCCCCAGCATTTT
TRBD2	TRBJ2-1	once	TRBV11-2	CASSLTGRAYNEQFF	TGTGCCAGCAGCTTAACCGGGAGGGCCTACAATGAGCAGTTCTTC
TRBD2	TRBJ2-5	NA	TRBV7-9	CASSDGTSGKETQYF	TGTGCCAGCAGCGACGGGACTAGCGGAAAAGAGACCCAGTACTTC
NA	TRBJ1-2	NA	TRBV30	CAWKGGGNYGYTF	TGTGCCTGGAAAGGGGGGGGAAACTATGGCTACACCTTC
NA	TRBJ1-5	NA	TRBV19	CASSVTRVGNQPQHF	TGTGCCAGTAGTGTGACCAGGGTAGGCAATCAGCCCCAGCATTTT
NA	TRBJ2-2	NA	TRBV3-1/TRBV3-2	CASSQPTTGTVNTGELFF	TGTGCCAGCAGCCAACCAACCACAGGGACCGTAAACACCGGGGAGCTGTTTTTT
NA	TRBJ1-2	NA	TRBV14	CASSQEEVNYGYTF	TGTGCCAGCAGCCAAGAGGAGGTAAACTATGGCTACACCTTC
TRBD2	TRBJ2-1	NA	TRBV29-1	CSVKIGTLTSGPYNEQFF	TGCAGCGTTAAGATAGGGACCCTTACTAGCGGTCCCTACAATGAGCAGTTCTTC
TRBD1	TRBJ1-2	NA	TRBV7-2	CASSFTRDRGDGYTF	TGTGCCAGCAGCTTCACCCGGGACAGGGGTGACGGCTACACCTTC
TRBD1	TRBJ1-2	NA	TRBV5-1	CASSLTGDYGYTF	TGCGCCAGCAGCTTGACAGGGGACTATGGCTACACCTTC
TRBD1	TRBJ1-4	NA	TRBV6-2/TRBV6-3	CASSSGTGREKLFF	TGTGCCAGCAGTTCCGGGACAGGGCGAGAAAAACTGTTTTTT
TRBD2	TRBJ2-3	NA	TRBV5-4	CASGTSGDRTDTQYF	TGTGCCAGTGGGACTAGCGGGGATCGCACAGATACGCAGTATTTT
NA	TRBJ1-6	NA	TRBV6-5	CATMGAYNSPLHF	TGTGCCACCATGGGGGCCTATAATTCACCCCTCCACTTT
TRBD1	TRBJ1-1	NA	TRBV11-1	CASSLETGVGEAFF	TGTGCCAGCAGCTTGGAGACAGGGGTTGGTGAAGCTTTCTTT
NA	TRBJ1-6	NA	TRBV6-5	CASRGTSSYNSPLHF	TGTGCCAGCAGAGGAACGAGCTCCTATAATTCACCCCTCCACTTT